This TCR beta chain was documented in a study of T cell repertoires in cytomegalovirus infection. In this sample, this clonotype turned up many times. What it binds is unknown. The germline V gene encodes CDR1 MDHEN and CDR2 SYDVKM. The V gene lost 5 bases and the J gene lost 1 base, with 26 bases spanning the gap. The CDR3 is 19 residues long. The study's findings and limits: CMV-specific TCR beta clonotypes restricted by HLA-C were the ones dominating the ex vivo response.

MiXCR was run by TCRdb on the reads, yielding one entry per CDR3 protein. The table has under 350,000 distinct CDR3 sequences, about a tenth seen once. Specimen: PBMCs. The TCR comes from a human donor in good health (CMV status not recorded). Some clones in this sample may be carry-over from other donors' samples. V and J are TRBV28 and TRBJ1-2, with D possibly TRBD1 on 6 matching bases. CDR3 coding DNA: TGTGCCAGCAGTGTGGGAGGGGCAGGGGTCGGATTTGTTAACTATGGCTACACCTTC. This translates into CASSVGGAGVGFVNYGYTF.